The 11 T cell receptor beta chains given below trace back to one sample, sequenced in a study of T cell responses to AZD1222 COVID-19 vaccine. Some clones are missing from TCRdb's copy, which holds only in-frame ones; the method was immunoSEQ multiplex PCR. Of some 130,000 clones in the sample, 80% to 90% are singletons; the top ten hold 1.5% to 2%. The sample consisted of peripheral blood, taken on day 0 of AZD1222 vaccination. The receptors were sampled from an adult in good health.

The V and J genes are TRBV29-1 and TRBJ2-3, with 9 bases lining up with TRBD2. Germline CDR1 SQVTM, CDR2 ANQGSEA. The CDR3 contains 15 residues. The trim removed 8 bases at V and 4 bases at J, leaving 13 bases unmatched. CDR3 loop: CSFTSGHKGADTQYF. CDR3 DNA sequence: TGCAGCTTCACTAGCGGGCATAAGGGGGCAGATACGCAGTATTTT.

The chain joins TRBV4-1 to TRBJ1-2; a possible D gene is TRBD1 (6 bases). From germline, CDR1 is MGHRA and CDR2 YSYEKL. This CDR3 comprises 20 residues. V was clipped by 0 bases and J by 2 bases, with 25 bases between them. The CDR3 DNA reads TGCGCCAGCAGCCAAGATCATGGGGGAGGGACGGTGGACAGAAACTATGGCTACACCTTC. Its translation: CASSQDHGGGTVDRNYGYTF.

This clone was observed once. The gene calls are TRBV28 and TRBJ1-1, with D perhaps matching TRBD1 (6 bases). V was shortened by 1 base and J by 8 bases, with 26 bases between the two germline ends. This CDR3 spans 18 amino acids. Germline CDR1 is MDHEN and CDR2 is SYDVKM. CDR3 amino acids: CASSLSRTGFIAPNEAFF. CDR3 nucleotide sequence: TGTGCCAGCAGTTTATCCAGAACAGGGTTTATTGCGCCCAACGAAGCTTTCTTT.

V and J are TRBV3-1 (or the pseudogene TRBV3-2) and TRBJ1-4; TRBD1 matches 10 bases. The CDR3 is 16 amino acids. V lost 0 bases, J lost 8 bases, and 6 bases stayed unmatched. Germline CDR1 reads LGHDT; CDR2 reads YNNKEL (reference sequence). CDR3 region: CASSQDSPGQGEKLFF. CDR3 DNA sequence: TGTGCCAGCAGCCAAGATTCCCCGGGACAGGGGGAAAAACTGTTTTTT.

This clone has only a few counts. This sequence joins TRBV9 and TRBJ1-4; weak D call: TRBD1 (5 bases). This CDR3 is built from 15 residues. Trimming shortened V by 0 bases and J by 1 base, and 7 bases separated the two germline ends. From germline, CDR1 is SGDLS and CDR2 YYNGEE. The CDR3: CASSVAGITNEKLFF. Here the CDR3 DNA reads TGTGCCAGCAGCGTAGCAGGGATAACTAATGAAAAACTGTTTTTT.

This sequence joins TRBV6-6 and TRBJ2-6, with a possible D match to TRBD2 (6 bases). The ends were cut back, 5 bases at V and 2 bases at J, with 16 bases in the middle. The germline CDR1 and CDR2 sequences are MNHNY and SVGAGI (reference sequence). This CDR3 has 17 amino acids. DNA for the CDR3: TGTGCCAGCAGTCGGCGGGACGCCACCCCTGGGGCCAACGTCCTGACTTTC. Translation: CASSRRDATPGANVLTF.

This clone was detected only once. The chain has TRBV4-1 and TRBJ1-1, with a possible D match to TRBD1 (6 bases). Trimming cost V 8 bases and J 2 bases, with 27 bases left between them. Germline V CDR1 and CDR2: MGHRA, YSYEKL. The CDR3 consists of 18 residues. CDR3 sequence reads: CASPYRCQGRSSNTEAFF. CDR3 coding DNA: TGCGCCAGCCCCTACCGCTGCCAGGGGCGGTCAAGCAACACTGAAGCTTTCTTT.

The chain recombines TRBV11-2 with TRBJ1-6; 9 bases map to TRBD1. Trimming took 5 bases from V and 7 from J; bases not matched to a gene: 12. Germline CDR1 is SGHAT and CDR2 is FQNNGV. The CDR3 length is 17 residues. As DNA, the CDR3 is TGTGCCAGCAGCCCTAGGACAGGGGACGTAGGAAATTCACCCCTCCACTTT. Translating gives CASSPRTGDVGNSPLHF.

The chain carries TRBV7-2 and TRBJ2-7; D perhaps matches TRBD2 (5 bases). Germline V gene sequence: CDR1 SGHTA, CDR2 FQGNSA. CDR3 length: 15 amino acids. Trimming cost V 5 bases and J 1 base, with 15 bases left between them. CDR3 protein: CASSPVASGSYEQYF. DNA of the CDR3: TGTGCCAGCAGCCCCGTCGCCAGCGGTTCCTACGAGCAGTACTTC.

CDR3 protein: CASTTGTPDPYEQYF. The CDR3 coding sequence is TGTGCCAGTACTACCGGGACTCCGGACCCCTACGAGCAGTACTTC. The J gene is TRBJ2-7, the V gene TRBV19; the D gene is possibly TRBD2 (6 bases). V was shortened by 7 bases and J by 2 bases, with 18 bases between the two germline ends. Germline V gives CDR1 LNHDA, CDR2 SQIVND (reference sequence). CDR3 length: 15 amino acids.

V gene TRBV7-2 combines with J gene TRBJ2-7, with TRBD1 matching over 10 bases. There are 16 residues in the CDR3. V was clipped by 2 bases and J by 6 bases; unmatched bases: 10. Germline V gene lookup returns CDR1 SGHTA and CDR2 FQGNSA. This CDR3 reads CASSLSLGTGAIEQYF. CDR3 nucleotide sequence: TGTGCCAGCAGCTTATCTCTTGGGACAGGGGCGATCGAGCAGTACTTC.